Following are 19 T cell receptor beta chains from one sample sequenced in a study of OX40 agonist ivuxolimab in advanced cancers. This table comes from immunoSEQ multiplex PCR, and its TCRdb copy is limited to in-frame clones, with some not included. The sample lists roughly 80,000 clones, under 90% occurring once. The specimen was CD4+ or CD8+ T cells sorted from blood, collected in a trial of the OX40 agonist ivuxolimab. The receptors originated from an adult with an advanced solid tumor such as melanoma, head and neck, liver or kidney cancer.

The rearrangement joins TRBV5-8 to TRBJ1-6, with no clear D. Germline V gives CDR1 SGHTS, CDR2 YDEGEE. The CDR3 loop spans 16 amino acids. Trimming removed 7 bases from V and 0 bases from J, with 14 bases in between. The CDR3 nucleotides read TGTGCCAGCGTCTGGGATCGTAGCTCCTATAATTCACCCCTCCACTTT. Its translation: CASVWDRSSYNSPLHF.

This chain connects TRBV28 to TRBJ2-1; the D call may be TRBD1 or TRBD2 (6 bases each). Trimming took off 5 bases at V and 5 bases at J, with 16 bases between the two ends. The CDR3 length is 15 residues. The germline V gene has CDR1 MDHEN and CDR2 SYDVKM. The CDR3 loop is CASSPLGGPNNEQFF. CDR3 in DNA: TGTGCCAGCAGTCCCCTTGGGGGGCCAAACAATGAGCAGTTCTTC.

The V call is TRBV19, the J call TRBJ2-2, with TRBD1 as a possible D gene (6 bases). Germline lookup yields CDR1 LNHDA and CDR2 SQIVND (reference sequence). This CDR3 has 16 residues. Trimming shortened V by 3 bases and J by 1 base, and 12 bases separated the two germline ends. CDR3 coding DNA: TGTGCCAGTAGTATCTGGGCAGGGGAGAACACCGGGGAGCTGTTTTTT. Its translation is CASSIWAGENTGELFF.

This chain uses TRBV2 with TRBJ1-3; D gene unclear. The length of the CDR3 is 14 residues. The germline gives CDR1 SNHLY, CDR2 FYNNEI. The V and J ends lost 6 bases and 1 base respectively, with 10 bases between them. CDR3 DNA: TGTGCCAGCAGACCTGGAGGATCTGGAAACACCATATATTTT. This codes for CASRPGGSGNTIYF.

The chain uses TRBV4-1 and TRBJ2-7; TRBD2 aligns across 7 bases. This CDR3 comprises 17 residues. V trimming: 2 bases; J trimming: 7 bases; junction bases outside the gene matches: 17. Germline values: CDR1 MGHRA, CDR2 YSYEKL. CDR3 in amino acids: CASSQHPLAGKLFEQYF. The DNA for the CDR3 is TGCGCCAGCAGCCAACACCCTTTAGCGGGTAAACTTTTTGAGCAGTACTTC.

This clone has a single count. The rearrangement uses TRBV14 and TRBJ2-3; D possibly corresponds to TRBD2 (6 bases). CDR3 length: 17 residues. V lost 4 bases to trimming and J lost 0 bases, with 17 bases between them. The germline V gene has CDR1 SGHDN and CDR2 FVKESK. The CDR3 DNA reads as TGTGCCAGCAGCCGGGGACGTTTAGGGACTAGCACAGATACGCAGTATTTT. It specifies CASSRGRLGTSTDTQYF.

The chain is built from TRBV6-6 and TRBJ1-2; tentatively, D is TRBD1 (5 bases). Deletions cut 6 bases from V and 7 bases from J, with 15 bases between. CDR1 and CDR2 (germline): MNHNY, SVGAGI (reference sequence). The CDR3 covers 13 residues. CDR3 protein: CASSSGARSGYTF. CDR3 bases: TGTGCCAGCAGCAGTGGGGCCAGGTCTGGCTACACCTTC.

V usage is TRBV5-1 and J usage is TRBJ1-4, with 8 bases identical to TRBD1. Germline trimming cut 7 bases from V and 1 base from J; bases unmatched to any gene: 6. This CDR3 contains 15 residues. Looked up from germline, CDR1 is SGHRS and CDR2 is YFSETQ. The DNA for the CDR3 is TGCGCCAGCTCCGGACAGGGCGGAACTAATGAAAAACTGTTTTTT. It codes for CASSGQGGTNEKLFF. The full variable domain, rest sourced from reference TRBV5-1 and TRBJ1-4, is KAGVTQTPRYLIKTRGQQVTLSCSPISGHRSVSWYQQTPGQGLQFLFEYFSETQRNKGNFPGRFSGRQFSNSRSEMNVSTLELGDSALYLCASSGQGGTNEKLFFGSGTQLSVL.

The CDR3 DNA reads TGCGCCAGCAGCCTCATGACAGGGTCGGTGACTGAAGCTTTCTTT. This encodes CASSLMTGSVTEAFF. This chain connects TRBV5-1 to TRBJ1-1; TRBD1 aligns across 7 bases. The CDR3 contains 15 residues. Looked up from germline, CDR1 is SGHRS and CDR2 is YFSETQ. V lost 4 bases, J lost 5 bases, and 11 bases stayed unmatched.

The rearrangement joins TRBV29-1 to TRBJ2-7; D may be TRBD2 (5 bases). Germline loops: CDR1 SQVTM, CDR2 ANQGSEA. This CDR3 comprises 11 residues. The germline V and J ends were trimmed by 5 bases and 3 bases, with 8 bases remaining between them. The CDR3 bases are TGCAGCGTTTCTAGCAGCTACGAGCAGTACTTC. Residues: CSVSSSYEQYF.

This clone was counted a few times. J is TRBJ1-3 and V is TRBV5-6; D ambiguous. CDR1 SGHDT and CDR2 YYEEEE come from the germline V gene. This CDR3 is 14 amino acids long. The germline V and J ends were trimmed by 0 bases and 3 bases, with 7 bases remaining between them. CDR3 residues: CASSLVTSGNTIYF. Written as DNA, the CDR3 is TGTGCCAGCAGCTTGGTGACCAGTGGAAACACCATATATTTT.

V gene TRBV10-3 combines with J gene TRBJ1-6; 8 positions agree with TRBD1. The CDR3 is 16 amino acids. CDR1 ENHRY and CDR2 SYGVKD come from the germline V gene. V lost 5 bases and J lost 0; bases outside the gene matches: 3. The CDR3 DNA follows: TGTGCCATCAGTTACGGACAGGGCTCCTATAATTCACCCCTCCACTTT. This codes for CAISYGQGSYNSPLHF.

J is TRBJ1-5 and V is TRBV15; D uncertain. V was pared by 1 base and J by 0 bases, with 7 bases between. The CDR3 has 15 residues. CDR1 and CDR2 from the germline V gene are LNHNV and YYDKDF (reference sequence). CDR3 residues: CATSRAFDSNQPQHF. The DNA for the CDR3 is TGTGCCACCAGCAGAGCTTTTGATAGCAATCAGCCCCAGCATTTT.

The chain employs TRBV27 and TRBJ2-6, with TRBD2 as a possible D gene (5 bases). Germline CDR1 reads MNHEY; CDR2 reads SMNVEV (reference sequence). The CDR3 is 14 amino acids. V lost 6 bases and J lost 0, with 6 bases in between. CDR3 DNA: TGTGCCAGCAGGGGGAGCTCTGGGGCCAACGTCCTGACTTTC. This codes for CASRGSSGANVLTF.

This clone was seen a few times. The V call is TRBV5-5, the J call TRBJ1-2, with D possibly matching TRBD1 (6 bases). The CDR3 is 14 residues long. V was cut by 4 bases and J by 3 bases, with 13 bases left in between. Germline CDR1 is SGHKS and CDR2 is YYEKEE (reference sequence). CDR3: CASSPHGGHYGYTF. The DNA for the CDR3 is TGTGCCAGCAGCCCTCACGGGGGGCACTATGGCTACACCTTC.

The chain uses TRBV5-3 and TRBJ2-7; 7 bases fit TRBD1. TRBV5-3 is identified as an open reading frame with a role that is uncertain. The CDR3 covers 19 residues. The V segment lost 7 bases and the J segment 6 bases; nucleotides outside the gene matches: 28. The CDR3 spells CARGPQGICLIPCLVEQYF. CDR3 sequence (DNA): TGTGCCAGAGGTCCACAGGGGATTTGTTTGATACCTTGTTTGGTCGAGCAGTACTTC.

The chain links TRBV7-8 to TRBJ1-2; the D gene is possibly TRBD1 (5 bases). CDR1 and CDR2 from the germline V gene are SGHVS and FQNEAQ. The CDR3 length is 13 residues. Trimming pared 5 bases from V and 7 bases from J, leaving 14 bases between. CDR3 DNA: TGTGCCAGCAGCCCCGCCGGGGCTCGTGGCTACACCTTC. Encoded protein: CASSPAGARGYTF.

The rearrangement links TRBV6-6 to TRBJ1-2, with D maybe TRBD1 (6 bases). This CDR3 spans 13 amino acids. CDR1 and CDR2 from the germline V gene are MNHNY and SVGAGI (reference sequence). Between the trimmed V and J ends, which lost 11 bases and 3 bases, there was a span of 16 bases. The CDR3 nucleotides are TGTGCCGCCGCGGGGGGGGCGGACTATGGCTACACCTTC. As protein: CAAAGGADYGYTF.

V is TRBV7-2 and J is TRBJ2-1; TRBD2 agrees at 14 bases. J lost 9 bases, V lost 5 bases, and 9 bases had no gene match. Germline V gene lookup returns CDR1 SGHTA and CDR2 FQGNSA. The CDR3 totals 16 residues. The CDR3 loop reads CASSIWTSGGTSEQFF. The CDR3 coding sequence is TGTGCCAGCAGCATTTGGACTAGCGGGGGGACTAGTGAGCAGTTCTTC.